Detailed here is one T cell receptor (beta chain). Its specificity is unknown. This sample stems from a study of T cell responses to AZD1222 COVID-19 vaccine. Study results and limitations: Elevations in Spike-specific TCR breadth and depth followed administration of two AZD1222 doses.

Data came from immunoSEQ multiplex PCR; TCRdb stores just in-frame clones and leaves some out. Here the sample spans about 120,000 clones, approximately 92% being singletons. The CDR3 contains 13 residues. Germline V CDR1 and CDR2: SGHRS, YFSETQ. The trim removed 3 bases at V and 6 bases at J, leaving 4 bases unmatched. The sequence came from an adult in good health. Specimen: peripheral blood, collected on day 0 of AZD1222 vaccination. The chain carries TRBV5-1 and TRBJ2-3; TRBD2 matches at 7 bases. CDR3 region: CASSWEGEDTQYF. Written as DNA, the CDR3 is TGCGCCAGCAGCTGGGAGGGTGAGGATACGCAGTATTTT.